This T cell receptor (beta chain) originates from a study of T cell clusters in autoimmune cytopenias. Whole-study results and caveats: Primary autoimmune cytopenia patients seemingly lacked the physiological T cell clusters found in healthy donors. TRB repertoire shifts in secondary cytopenia and chronic lymphocytic leukemia mostly reflected lymphoma, not autoimmunity. Compared with active autoimmune hepatitis patients, healthy donors showed about 2.7-fold more exclusive TRB clusters.

Considering frequency, this clonotype is medium-sized. Its specificity is not known. TRB was amplified by touch-down multiplex PCR, primer pools A and B combined. TCRdb reprocessed the multiplex PCR reads; each CDR3 protein has one entry and no DNA is given. Its clone listing holds fewer than 3,000 distinct CDR3 sequences. Each sample's input was roughly 250 ng genomic DNA, about 38,000 genome equivalents. The sample also formed part of further work on T cell repertoires in aging, cancer and after chemotherapy. That study reports: No conclusions about immunological memory after chemotherapy can be drawn from the repertoire data.

The sequenced sample consisted of peripheral blood. This receptor was taken from a human donor in good health.

The CDR3 loop is CASSQSRAGGGETQYF. The chain combines TRBV4-2 with TRBJ2-5; without DNA, the TCRdb call of TRBD2 cannot be checked. Germline V gene data show CDR1 as LGHNA and CDR2 as YNFKEQ. The CDR3 spans 16 residues.